A single sample is the source of the 13 T cell receptor beta chains below, sequenced in a study of blood T cells in healthy people across ages. Using a J-beta primer mix together with a sample-barcoded 5' primer, a second PCR was run for roughly 6 to 11 cycles. MiXCR, applied by TCRdb to the 5' RACE reads, yields one record per CDR3 protein. The sample yields over 1.5 million distinct CDR3 sequences, around 48% seen once. The sequencing input was blood. Receptors originate from a woman in her 40s in good health.

The chain couples TRBV9 to TRBJ1-5; no firm D call. The germline gives CDR1 SGDLS, CDR2 YYNGEE. The length of the CDR3 is 16 residues. Trimming cost V 0 bases and J 0 bases, with 10 bases left between them. CDR3 sequence: CASSVDGSYSNQPQHF. The DNA of the CDR3 is TGTGCCAGCAGCGTAGATGGAAGCTATAGCAATCAGCCCCAGCATTTT.

The chain is built from TRBV4-2 and TRBJ2-5; 9 positions agree with TRBD2. CDR1 LGHNA and CDR2 YNFKEQ come from the germline V gene. The CDR3 sequence is 16 residues long. Trimming took 3 bases from V and 3 from J; bases not matched to a gene: 8. In DNA form, the CDR3 reads TGTGCCAGCAGCCAGTTGGATAGCGGGGGCAAAGAGACCCAGTACTTC. Encoded protein: CASSQLDSGGKETQYF.

This chain links TRBV13 with TRBJ1-6; D perhaps matches TRBD1 (5 bases). Between the trimmed V and J ends, which lost 4 bases and 7 bases, there was a span of 8 bases. This CDR3 contains 13 residues. CDR1 is PRHDT and CDR2 is FYEKMQ in the germline V gene (reference sequence). The CDR3 region is CASSSGRNSPLHF. The CDR3 nucleotides are TGTGCCAGCAGCTCGGGGCGGAATTCACCCCTCCACTTT.

The sample holds many counts of this clonotype. An end of the junction differs from the germline gene, which may be a read error. The CDR3 spells CASSPRTYNEQFF. The CDR3 region has the DNA TGCGCCAGCAGTCCCCGTACCTACAATGAGCAGTTCTTC. The chain employs TRBV7-8 and TRBJ2-1; D gene unclear. Germline V gene lookup returns CDR1 SGHVS and CDR2 FQNEAQ. The CDR3 consists of 13 residues.

The chain carries TRBV6-5 and TRBJ2-5, with D possibly TRBD2 on 6 matching bases. The V end lost 5 bases, the J end lost 5 bases, and 15 bases lay between the germline ends. The CDR3 totals 14 residues. Germline lookup yields CDR1 MNHEY and CDR2 SVGAGI. This CDR3 is CASSPLRRGETQYF. DNA for the CDR3: TGTGCCAGCAGTCCTCTCCGGAGGGGCGAGACCCAGTACTTC.

The chain has TRBV12-3 or TRBV12-4 and TRBJ2-3; TRBD2 aligns across 12 bases. CDR3 length equals 18 residues. The V segment lost 4 bases and the J segment 11 bases; nucleotides outside the gene matches: 19. CDR3 nucleotides: TGTGCCAGCAGTTACTATAGGACTAGCGGGGCTAGCACAGATGTGCAGTATTTT. It specifies CASSYYRTSGASTDVQYF.

V is TRBV7-2 and J is TRBJ2-1; 8 positions agree with TRBD1. Trimming cost V 5 bases and J 6 bases; bases outside gene matches: 6. This CDR3 has 14 residues. In germline, CDR1 is SGHTA, CDR2 FQGNSA. The CDR3 reads CASSLRQGINEQFF. The CDR3 DNA sequence: TGTGCCAGCAGCCTCCGACAGGGGATCAATGAGCAGTTCTTC. The whole variable domain, remainder taken from reference TRBV7-2 and TRBJ2-1, is GAGVSQSPSNKVTEKGKDVELRCDPISGHTALYWYRQSLGQGLEFLIYFQGNSAPDKSGLPSDRFSAERTGGSVSTLTIQRTQQEDSAVYLCASSLRQGINEQFFGPGTRLTVL.

This clonotype was detected a few times. The J gene is TRBJ2-7, the V gene TRBV20-1; 8 bases are a match to TRBD2. Germline-derived CDR1 and CDR2 are DFQATT and SNEGSKA (reference sequence). The CDR3 has 15 amino acids. With V trimmed by 0 bases and J by 2 bases, 6 bases remained unmatched. CDR3 residues: CSARELAGRTYEQYF. CDR3 nucleotide sequence: TGCAGTGCTAGAGAGTTAGCGGGAAGAACCTACGAGCAGTACTTC.

This chain connects TRBV29-1 to TRBJ1-2; D might be TRBD1 (5 bases). Per germline, CDR1 SQVTM and CDR2 ANQGSEA. V lost 8 bases to trimming and J lost 8 bases, with 21 bases between them. The CDR3 has 13 amino acids. The CDR3 bases are TGCAGCCTCCCGGGCCCAGGGAAGTGCGGCTACACCTTC. This sequence encodes CSLPGPGKCGYTF. The variable domain in full, with the rest retrieved from reference TRBV29-1 and TRBJ1-2, is SAVISQKPSRDICQRGTSLTIQCQVDSQVTMMFWYRQQPGQSLTLIATANQGSEATYESGFVIDKFPISRPNLTFSTLTVSNMSPEDSSIYLCSLPGPGKCGYTFGSGTRLTVV.

This chain joins TRBV27 and TRBJ2-1; 11 nucleotides match TRBD2. In germline, CDR1 is MNHEY, CDR2 SMNVEV (reference sequence). The CDR3 covers 15 residues. V shed 5 bases and J 7 bases; nucleotides not matched to a gene: 7. CDR3 sequence (DNA): TGTGCCAGCAGTCTCGGGACTAGCGGTTCAAATGAGCAGTTCTTC. Its translation is CASSLGTSGSNEQFF.

This clonotype was recorded a few times. The genes are TRBV7-9 and TRBJ2-1; 11 bases are a match to TRBD1. Germline V CDR1 and CDR2: SEHNR, FQNEAQ (reference sequence). The J segment lost 8 bases and the V segment lost 6 bases, leaving 6 bases of the junction unmatched. The CDR3 loop spans 14 amino acids. This chain's CDR3 is CASSGRTGGDEQFF. As DNA, the CDR3 is TGTGCCAGCAGTGGGAGGACAGGGGGCGATGAGCAGTTCTTC. Full variable domain (missing parts from reference TRBV7-9 and TRBJ2-1): DTGVSQNPRHKITKRGQNVTFRCDPISEHNRLYWYRQTLGQGPEFLTYFQNEAQLEKSRLLSDRFSAERPKGSFSTLEIQRTEQGDSAMYLCASSGRTGGDEQFFGPGTRLTVL.

The chain combines TRBV13 with TRBJ2-3; 9 nucleotides agree with TRBD2. Germline-derived CDR1 and CDR2 are PRHDT and FYEKMQ (reference sequence). V lost 1 base, J lost 3 bases, and 5 bases stayed unmatched. The length of the CDR3 is 16 residues. CDR3 residues: CASSLVLAGETDTQYF. CDR3 coding DNA: TGTGCCAGCAGCTTAGTATTAGCGGGGGAGACAGATACGCAGTATTTT.

On this clonotype itself: At one end the junction does not follow the germline gene, possibly because of a read error. V gene TRBV29-1 combines with J gene TRBJ2-1; TRBD1 aligns across 9 bases. Germline V gene data show CDR1 as SQVTM and CDR2 as ANQGSEA. The CDR3 length is 11 residues. In nucleotides, the CDR3 is TGCAGCATTGACAGGGGGGATGGGCAGTTCTTC. Translated: CSIDRGDGQFF.